This T cell receptor beta chain was profiled in a study of blood T cell repertoires in COVID-19. About the study: Specimens from acute and convalescent COVID-19 originated in the United States, Italy and Spain. In each case, the material was cDNA or gDNA derived from T cells, B-cell-depleted T cells, or PBMCs.

Germline V gene data show CDR1 as LGHNA and CDR2 as YSLEER. V was clipped by 0 bases and J by 2 bases, with 9 bases between them. This CDR3 contains 15 residues. Assay: immunoSEQ multiplex PCR; the TCRdb copy retains only in-frame clones and omits some. The data hold 230,000 or so clones, with about 88% observed a single time. Participants reported their clinical history, and cohort assignment relied on those reports. This receptor was taken from a woman aged 30 to 39 who had recovered from COVID-19. The sequenced sample was PBMCs or T cells enriched from blood (not recorded which). The gene calls are TRBV4-3 and TRBJ2-3; the D gene is possibly TRBD2 (6 bases). The CDR3 is CASSQDAGITDTQYF. CDR3 coding DNA: TGCGCCAGCAGCCAAGATGCGGGGATCACAGATACGCAGTATTTT.